Below are 6 T cell receptor beta chains sequenced from a single sample in a study of blood T cell repertoires in COVID-19. The table came from immunoSEQ multiplex PCR; TCRdb's copy has only in-frame clones and leaves some out. The sample consists of tens of thousands of clones, around three quarters of them appearing once. Sequenced sample: peripheral blood. The receptors here all came from a woman in her sixties or seventies with acute or convalescent COVID-19.

The rearrangement uses TRBV7-8 and TRBJ1-6, with 9 nucleotides matching TRBD1. The V segment lost 4 bases and the J segment 7 bases; nucleotides outside the gene matches: 8. The CDR3 covers 16 residues. CDR1 SGHVS and CDR2 FQNEAQ come from the germline V gene. The CDR3 spells CASSSVKGQGNSPLHF. CDR3 nucleotides: TGTGCCAGCAGCTCGGTTAAGGGACAGGGAAATTCACCCCTCCACTTT.

The genes are TRBV12-3 or TRBV12-4 and TRBJ1-5, with D perhaps matching TRBD1 (6 bases). The ends were cut back, 7 bases at V and 0 bases at J, with 7 bases in the middle. The CDR3 is 13 amino acids. CDR3 bases: TGTGCCAGCACCAGGGGTAGCAATCAGCCCCAGCATTTT. This gives the protein CASTRGSNQPQHF.

The V call is TRBV4-3, the J call TRBJ2-1, with 10 bases aligning to TRBD2. The CDR3 runs 17 residues. Germline loops: CDR1 LGHNA, CDR2 YSLEER. Trimming took 0 bases from V and 7 from J; bases not matched to a gene: 9. The CDR3 sequence is CASSQDPSGSLRNEQFF. CDR3 coding DNA: TGCGCCAGCAGCCAAGATCCTAGCGGGAGCCTGAGGAATGAGCAGTTCTTC.

The rearrangement uses TRBV18 and TRBJ1-1; a possible D gene is TRBD1 (6 bases). Per the germline V gene, CDR1 is KGHSH and CDR2 is LQKENI. Trimming removed 5 bases from V and 1 base from J, with 11 bases in between. The CDR3 contains 14 residues. CDR3 sequence (DNA): TGTGCCAGCTCAAGCGGGACAACGAACACTGAAGCTTTCTTT. This codes for CASSSGTTNTEAFF. The whole variable domain, filled in from reference TRBV18 and TRBJ1-1, reads NAGVMQNPRHLVRRRGQEARLRCSPMKGHSHVYWYRQLPEEGLKFMVYLQKENIIDESGMPKERFSAEFPKEGPSILRIQQVVRGDSAAYFCASSSGTTNTEAFFGQGTRLTVV.

The chain couples TRBV7-6 to TRBJ2-1, with TRBD2 matching 9 bases. The CDR3 sequence is 19 residues long. V trimming: 0 bases; J trimming: 8 bases; junction bases outside the gene matches: 17. Germline values: CDR1 SGHVS, CDR2 FNYEAQ. The CDR3 loop is CASSLAPLGAGGFQDEQFF. CDR3 DNA sequence: TGTGCCAGCAGCTTAGCCCCCCTGGGGGCGGGAGGGTTTCAGGATGAGCAGTTCTTC.

The rearrangement links TRBV5-5 to TRBJ1-3; D gene uncertain. CDR3 length equals 15 residues. V lost 1 base and J 4 bases, leaving 12 bases between the germline ends. Germline values: CDR1 SGHKS, CDR2 YYEKEE (reference sequence). The CDR3 sequence is CASSLSWGAGNTIYF. As DNA, the CDR3 is TGTGCCAGCAGCTTGTCCTGGGGAGCCGGAAACACCATATATTTT.